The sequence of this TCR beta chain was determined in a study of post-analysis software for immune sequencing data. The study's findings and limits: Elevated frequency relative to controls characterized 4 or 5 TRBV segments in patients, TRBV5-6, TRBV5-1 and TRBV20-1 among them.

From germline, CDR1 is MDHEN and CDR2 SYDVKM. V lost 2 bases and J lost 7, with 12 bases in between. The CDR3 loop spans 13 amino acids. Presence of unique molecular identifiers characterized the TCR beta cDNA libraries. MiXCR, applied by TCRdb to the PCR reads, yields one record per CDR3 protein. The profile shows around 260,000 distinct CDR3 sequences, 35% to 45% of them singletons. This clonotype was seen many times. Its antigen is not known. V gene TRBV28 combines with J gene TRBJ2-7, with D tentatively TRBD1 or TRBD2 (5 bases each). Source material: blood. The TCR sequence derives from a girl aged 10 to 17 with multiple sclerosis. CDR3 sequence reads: CASSLGTAWEQYF. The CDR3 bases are TGTGCCAGCAGTTTAGGGACCGCTTGGGAGCAGTACTTC. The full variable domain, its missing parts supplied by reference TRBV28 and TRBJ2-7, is DVKVTQSSRYLVKRTGEKVFLECVQDMDHENMFWYRQDPGLGLRLIYFSYDVKMKEKGDIPEGYSVSREKKERFSLILESASTNQTSMYLCASSLGTAWEQYFGPGTRLTVT.